This T cell receptor beta chain was profiled in a study of blood T cell repertoires in COVID-19. Study information: The United States, Italy and Spain were the sources of the acute and convalescent COVID-19 samples. PBMCs, B-cell-depleted T cells, or T cells were the source of the cDNA or gDNA that made up the material.

Resolution of symptoms, clearance, or two negative PCRs was present in recovered Cohort 3 donors. As handled by the study authors: Estimates of nucleated cell counts were drawn from the amplification of reference gene primers. Using immunoSEQ multiplex PCR, the repertoire was profiled, and TCRdb retains in-frame clones only, with some absent. V and J calls and clone size follow that table, whereas D and trimming were derived from the DNA. The sample has around 100,000 clones; about 86% are singletons. From germline, CDR1 is SGHAT and CDR2 FQNNGV. Trimming cost V 6 bases and J 5 bases; bases outside gene matches: 7. The CDR3 spans 14 residues.

The TCR was taken from a woman in her forties or fifties who had recovered from COVID-19. Sequenced: PBMCs or T cells enriched from blood (not recorded which). V gene TRBV11-2 combines with J gene TRBJ1-2; 9 bases are shared with TRBD1. CDR3 bases: TGTGCCAGCAGTCACCGGACAGGGGATTATGGCTACACCTTC. Protein: CASSHRTGDYGYTF. The full variable domain, in which reference TRBV11-2 and TRBJ1-2 provide the parts outside the CDR3, is EAGVAQSPRYKIIEKRQSVAFWCNPISGHATLYWYQQILGQGPKLLIQFQNNGVVDDSQLPKDRFSAERLKGVDSTLKIQPAKLEDSAVYLCASSHRTGDYGYTFGSGTRLTVV.